The entry that follows covers one T cell receptor (beta chain) sequence. Its binding antigen is unknown. No base-level quality is on record; no much larger clone is a single base apart. CD8 naive samples consisted of CD45RO-negative cells that were positively selected for CCR7, yielding a CD45RA+CCR7+ population without TemRA cells. The donors were healthy, HIV-negative adults with no recently reported acute infections or vaccinations. Every donor was a Caucasian adult residing in Nashville, Tennessee, USA. Blood was obtained by leukapheresis, after which PBMCs were separated by Ficoll-Histopaque density gradient centrifugation and cryopreserved in liquid nitrogen vapor phase. Purity and quantity of every magnetically sorted T cell population were checked by analytical flow cytometry. Genomic DNA was isolated from every sorted fraction and measured by UV absorbance on a Nanodrop 2000c. The source of the sample is a study of shared clonotypes between healthy human individuals (dated by TCRdb to about 2020). Regarding the complete study: The cohort comprised a couple of women and a few men aged 18 to 49 years. Leukapheresis yielded between about 0.9 and 10 billion PBMCs per donor. To estimate repertoire size and how much clonotype sharing occurs between individuals, the study deeply sequenced the blood TCR repertoires of a handful of healthy adults. For each donor, CD4 naive and CD4 memory were each run on three plates, CD8 naive on two plates, and CD8 memory on one plate. Different laboratories and diverse techniques were used to prepare libraries and sequence TCR repertoires, to increase sequencing depth and limit assay-specific biases. Paper-wide results and their limitations: Sampling was limited to blood, and TCR repertoires in tissue likely differ from TCR repertoires in blood. Rarefaction of sorted-subset datasets indicated incomplete sequencing despite the large sequencing depth. About 5% of naive CD4, roughly 3.6% of naive CD8, around 2.3% of memory CD4, and about 0.4% of memory CD8 clonotypes were shared across several donors. The small number of donors limited the genetic and exposure-history diversity represented. Higher generation probabilities were observed for clonotypes shared by all four sorted-subset donors than for non-shared clonotypes. Larger estimated clonotype richness was generally found for naive subsets than for memory subsets. Pairwise subsampling indicated that sequencing depth was expected to affect the degree of clonotype sharing among donors.

Using the deep immunoSEQ assay, multiplex PCR amplified TCR CDR3 regions from genomic DNA. For each cell subset, the extracted genomic DNA was distributed evenly across all wells of several immunoSEQ 96-well plates, and each plate served as one replicate. For sorted subsets, each replicate PCR was loaded with roughly 200 ng genomic DNA, equivalent to 25,000 to 35,000 T cell genomes. Purified libraries were quantified with a Qubit 3.0 fluorometer, sized on a Bioanalyzer 2100, and re-quantified with the KAPA Library Quantification kit. Every immunoSEQ 96-well plate was sequenced on a dedicated single-read 150-cycle Illumina NextSeq 550 flow cell. The paper's data handling went like this. Because the immunoSEQ output held only junctional sequences and lacked quality scores, the filtering could not match the filtering applied to full-length reads. To assign V/J genes and CDR3, sequences were annotated using PyIR, a Python wrapper for IgBLAST v1.9, with IMGT germline references. Reads were filtered out if the reads had weak V/J assignments (E-value above 1e-6), no CDR3, stop codons, out-of-frame junctions, or ambiguous translated residues. V3J clonotypes were defined as sequences sharing the same inferred V gene, J gene, and CDR3 amino acid sequence. Percentage overlap between repertoires was calculated by dividing the number of shared unique clonotypes by the size of the smaller repertoire. Richness of each repertoire was evaluated using RTK rarefaction, the Chao1 estimator, and Recon v2.1 estimates of unobserved clonotypes. OLGA was used to compute generation probabilities for all TCRbeta clonotypes that the gDNA method yielded from a few donors. The source is immuneACCESS, and TCRdb retained only in-frame sequences with V and J called. Part of the clones is not carried over; for the studies checked, unresolved V genes explain less than half of this, and the remainder is unexplained. That table furnishes V, J and clone size, whereas the DNA furnished D and trimming. The sample table records about 700,000 clones; approximately 90% of these occur just once. The ten largest clonotypes hold about 24% of the sample.

V and J lose 10 bases and 1 base, and a span of 10 bases separates them. Based on the germline V gene (reference sequence), the CDR1 and CDR2 sequences are MNHEY and SMNVEV. The CDR3, from cysteine to phenylalanine, totals 13 residues. The read is trimmed to its CDR3 DNA, 39 bases read in frame from base 1. Recombination connected TRBV27 to TRBJ2-2; the D gene assignment is ambiguous. The receptor comes from a man under 40 in good health. The sequencing input was naive CD8+ T cells sorted from blood. Explained via the paper, the cell subset or site label denotes: CD45RA+CCR7+. Read as DNA, the sequence is TGTGCCACCGCTCTAGGGAACACCGGGGAGCTGTTTTTT. Translated, this is CATALGNTGELFF.